This T cell receptor beta chain came from a study of cytomegalovirus exposure and HLA in healthy donors. Study-wide results and caveats: Accounts indicate the classifier identified cytomegalovirus status with strong specificity and sensitivity. Earlier results showed most TCR beta V segments being productive about 90% or about 30% of the time.

A note on this clone: Antigen unknown.

13 Jbeta primers and 60 Vbeta primers were used for the PCR. Data came from immunoSEQ multiplex PCR; TCRdb stores just in-frame clones and leaves some out. The table lists 100,000 or so clones, around 81% of them singletons. Germline V gives CDR1 MNHEY, CDR2 SVGAGI. V shed 2 bases and J 4 bases; nucleotides not matched to a gene: 4. The CDR3 is 15 amino acids. The receptor was isolated from a man aged 35 to 55 in good health and CMV-seropositive. Sequencing was done on a sample of PBMCs. The chain has TRBV6-5 and TRBJ1-2; 10 bases align to TRBD1. CDR3 DNA sequence: TGTGCCAGCAGTTACGGGGACAGGGGTTCCTATGGCTACACCTTC. Translated, it gives CASSYGDRGSYGYTF.